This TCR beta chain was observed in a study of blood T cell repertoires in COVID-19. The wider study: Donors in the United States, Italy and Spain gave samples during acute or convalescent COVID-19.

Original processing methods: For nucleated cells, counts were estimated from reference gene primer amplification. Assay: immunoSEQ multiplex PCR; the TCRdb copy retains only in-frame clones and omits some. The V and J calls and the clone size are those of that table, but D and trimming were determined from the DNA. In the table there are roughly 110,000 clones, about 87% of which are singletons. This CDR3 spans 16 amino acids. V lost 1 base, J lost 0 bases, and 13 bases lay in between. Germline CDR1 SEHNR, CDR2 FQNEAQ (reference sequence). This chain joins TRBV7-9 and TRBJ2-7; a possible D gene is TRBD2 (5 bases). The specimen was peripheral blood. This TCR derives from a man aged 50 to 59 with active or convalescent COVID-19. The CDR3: CASSLGGGGVSYEQYF. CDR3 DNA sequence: TGTGCCAGCAGCTTAGGTGGAGGCGGCGTCTCCTACGAGCAGTACTTC.